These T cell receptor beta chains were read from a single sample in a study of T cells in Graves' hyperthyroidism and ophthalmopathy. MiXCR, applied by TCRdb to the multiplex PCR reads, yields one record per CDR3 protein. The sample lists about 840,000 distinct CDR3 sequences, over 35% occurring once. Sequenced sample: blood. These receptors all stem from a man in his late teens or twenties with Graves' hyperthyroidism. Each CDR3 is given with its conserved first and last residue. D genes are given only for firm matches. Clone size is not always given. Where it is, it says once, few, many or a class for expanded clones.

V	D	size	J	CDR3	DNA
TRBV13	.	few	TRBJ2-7	CASSLGPLGQYF	TGTGCCAGCAGCCTCGGACCCCTGGGGCAGTACTTC
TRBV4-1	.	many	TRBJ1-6	CASSQAGRTTPLHF	TGCGCCAGCAGCCAAGCGGGACGGACCACACCCCTCCACTTT
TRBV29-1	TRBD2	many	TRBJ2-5	CSARGVKETQYF	TGCAGCGCGCGGGGGGTCAAAGAGACCCAGTACTTC
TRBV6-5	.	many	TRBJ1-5	CASSQGITQPQHF	TGTGCCAGCAGTCAGGGAATCACCCAGCCCCAGCATTTT
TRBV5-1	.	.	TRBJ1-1	CASSLALQAMNTEAFF	TGCGCCAGCAGCTTGGCCCTACAGGCCATGAACACTGAAGCTTTCTTT
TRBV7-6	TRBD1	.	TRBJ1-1	CASSQDPTGYTEAFF	TGCGCCAGCAGCCAAGACCCGACAGGGTACACTGAAGCTTTCTTT
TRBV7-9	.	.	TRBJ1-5	CASSQDTGLGNQPQHF	TGTGCCAGCAGCCAAGACACAGGGTTGGGCAATCAGCCCCAGCATTTT
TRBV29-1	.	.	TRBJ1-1	CSASSREFGNTEAFF	TGCAGCGCCAGCAGCAGGGAGTTCGGGAACACTGAAGCTTTCTTT
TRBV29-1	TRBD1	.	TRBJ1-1	CSMRGGVSTEAFF	TGCAGCATGAGAGGGGGCGTCAGCACTGAAGCTTTCTTT
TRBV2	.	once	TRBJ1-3	CASIGHSNTIYF	TGTGCCAGCATAGGACATTCGAACACCATATATTTT
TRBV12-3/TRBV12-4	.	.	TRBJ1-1	CAVGAEAFF	TGTGCCGTCGGGGCAGAAGCTTTCTTT